This entry is about one T cell receptor beta chain. Its antigen is not known. Germline CDR1 SGHTA, CDR2 FQGNSA. The CDR3 sequence is 13 residues long. Trimming shortened V by 1 base and J by 5 bases, and 8 bases separated the two germline ends. These data are taken from a study of CD8+ T cells in alopecia areata. The treatment: oral pan-JAK inhibitor, 5-10 mg twice daily. Separation by sorting yielded CD4+ and CD8+ T cells from PBMCs. Whole-study results and caveats: Sequencing of scalp samples also includes resident alphabeta T cells from normal skin. Scalp clonality, along with expanded CD8+ clones among the top 100, was significantly decreased by tofacitinib.

In each case, RNA was isolated and then reverse transcribed into cDNA as the sequencing template. Assay used: immunoSEQ multiplex PCR; TCRdb lists only in-frame clones, some missing. The sample has 95,000 to 150,000 clones; approximately 60% are singletons. The chain has TRBV7-2 and TRBJ1-1, with D uncertain. The TCR sequence derives from a human donor with alopecia areata. Sequenced here: CD4+ T cells sorted from blood, sampled at week 4, from a patient treated with tofacitinib. CDR3 protein: CASSLVSGTEAFF. CDR3 nucleotides: TGTGCCAGCAGCTTAGTCTCGGGGACTGAAGCTTTCTTT.